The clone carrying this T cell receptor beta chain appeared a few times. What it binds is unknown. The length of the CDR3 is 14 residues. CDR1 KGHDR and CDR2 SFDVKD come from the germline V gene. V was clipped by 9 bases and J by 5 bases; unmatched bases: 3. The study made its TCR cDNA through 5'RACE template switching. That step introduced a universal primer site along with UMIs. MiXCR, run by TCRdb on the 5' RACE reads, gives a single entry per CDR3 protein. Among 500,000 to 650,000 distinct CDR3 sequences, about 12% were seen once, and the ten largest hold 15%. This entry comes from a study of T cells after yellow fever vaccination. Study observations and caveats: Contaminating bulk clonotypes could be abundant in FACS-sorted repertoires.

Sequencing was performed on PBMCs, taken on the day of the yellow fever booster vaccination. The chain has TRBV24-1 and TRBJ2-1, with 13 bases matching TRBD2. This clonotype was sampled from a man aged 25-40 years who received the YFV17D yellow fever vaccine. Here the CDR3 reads CATRTSGSHNEQFF. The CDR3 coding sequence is TGTGCCACCCGGACTAGCGGGAGCCACAATGAGCAGTTCTTC.